This record covers a single TCR beta chain. TCRdb's table, derived via immunoSEQ multiplex PCR, lists solely in-frame clones and lacks some. The data contain more than 65,000 clones, under 90% of them seen just once; the ten biggest clones take up over 2%. Autoimmune disease history or systemic immunosuppression was exclusionary. This sample stems from a study of OX40 agonist ivuxolimab in advanced cancers. About the research overall: Patients took ivuxolimab, an agonistic anti-OX40 (CD134) antibody. Among those enrolled, mean age was roughly 55 years (range roughly 23 to 85) and 75% to 90% were male. Patients achieving partial responses numbered three: one hepatocellular carcinoma case and two cutaneous melanoma cases.

CDR3 length: 15 amino acids. The V gene end was trimmed by 4 bases and the J gene end by 8 bases; junction bases not matched to a gene: 13. CDR1 SGHTA and CDR2 FQGNSA come from the germline V gene. The chain employs TRBV7-2 and TRBJ1-2; 7 positions agree with TRBD1. Sample: CD4+ or CD8+ T cells sorted from blood, taken in a trial of the OX40 agonist ivuxolimab. The source is an adult with an advanced solid tumor such as melanoma, head and neck, liver or kidney cancer. The CDR3 region is CASSSHTTGAGGYTF. CDR3 sequence (DNA): TGTGCCAGCAGCTCGCATACTACAGGGGCCGGAGGCTACACCTTC.